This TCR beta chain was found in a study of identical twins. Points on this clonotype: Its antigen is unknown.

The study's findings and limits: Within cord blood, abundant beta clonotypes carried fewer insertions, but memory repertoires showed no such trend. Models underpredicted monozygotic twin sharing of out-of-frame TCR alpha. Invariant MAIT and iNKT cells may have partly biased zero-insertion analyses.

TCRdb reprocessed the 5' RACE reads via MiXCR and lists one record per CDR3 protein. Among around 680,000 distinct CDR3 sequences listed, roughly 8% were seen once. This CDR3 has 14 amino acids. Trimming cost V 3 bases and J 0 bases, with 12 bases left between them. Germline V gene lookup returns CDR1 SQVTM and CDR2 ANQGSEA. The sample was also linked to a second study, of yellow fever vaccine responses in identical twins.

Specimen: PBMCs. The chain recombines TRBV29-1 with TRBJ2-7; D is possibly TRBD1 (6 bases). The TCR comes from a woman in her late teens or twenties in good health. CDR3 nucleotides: TGCAGCGTTGATAACGAAGGGGGCTCCTACGAGCAGTACTTC. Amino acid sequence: CSVDNEGGSYEQYF.